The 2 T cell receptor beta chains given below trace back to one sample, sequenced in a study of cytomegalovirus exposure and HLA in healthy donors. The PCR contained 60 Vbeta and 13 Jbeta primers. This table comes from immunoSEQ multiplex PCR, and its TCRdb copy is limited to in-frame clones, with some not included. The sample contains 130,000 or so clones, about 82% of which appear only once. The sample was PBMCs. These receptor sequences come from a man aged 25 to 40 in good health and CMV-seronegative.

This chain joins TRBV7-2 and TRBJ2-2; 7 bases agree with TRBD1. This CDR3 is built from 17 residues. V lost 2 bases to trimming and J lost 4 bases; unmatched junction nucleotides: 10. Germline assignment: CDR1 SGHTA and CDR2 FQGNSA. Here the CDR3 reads CASSLRPGTDLTGELFF. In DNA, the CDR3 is TGTGCCAGCAGCTTAAGGCCGGGGACAGACCTCACCGGGGAGCTGTTTTTT.

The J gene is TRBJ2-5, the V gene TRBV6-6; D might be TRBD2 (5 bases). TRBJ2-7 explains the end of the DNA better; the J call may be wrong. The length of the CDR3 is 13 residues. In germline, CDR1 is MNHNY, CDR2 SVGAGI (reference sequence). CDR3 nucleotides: TGTGCCAGCAGCGAGGGCCCGCCCTACGAGCAGTACTTC. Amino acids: CASSEGPPYEQYF.